This T cell receptor beta chain was documented in a study of cytomegalovirus exposure and HLA in healthy donors. Germline V gene sequence: CDR1 DFQATT, CDR2 SNEGSKA (reference sequence). This CDR3 is 11 amino acids long. V lost 0 bases and J 10 bases, leaving 9 bases between the germline ends. The PCR was carried out with 60 Vbeta primers and 13 Jbeta primers. Profiled with immunoSEQ multiplex PCR; TCRdb holds only in-frame clones, not every one. This sample carries some 150,000 clones, over 65% of them seen once, and the ten largest clones take under 2%. Sequenced material: PBMCs. This receptor was obtained from a female donor in good health and CMV-seropositive. This chain links TRBV20-1 with TRBJ1-1; D gene unclear. The CDR3 bases are TGCAGTGCTAGAGATGTGGGAGGAGCTTTCTTT. Encoded protein: CSARDVGGAFF.